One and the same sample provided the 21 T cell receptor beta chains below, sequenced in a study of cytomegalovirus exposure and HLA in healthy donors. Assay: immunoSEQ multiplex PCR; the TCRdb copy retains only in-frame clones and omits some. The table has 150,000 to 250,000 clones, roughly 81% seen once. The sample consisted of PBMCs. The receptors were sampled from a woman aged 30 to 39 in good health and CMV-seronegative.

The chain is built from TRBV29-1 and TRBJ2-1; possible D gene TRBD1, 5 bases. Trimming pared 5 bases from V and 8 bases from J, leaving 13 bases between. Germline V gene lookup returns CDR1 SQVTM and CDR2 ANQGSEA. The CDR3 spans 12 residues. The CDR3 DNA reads TGCAGCGTTTCTTCCCAAGGGGATGAGCAGTTCTTC. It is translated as CSVSSQGDEQFF.

CDR3 loop: CASSPSLADAYEQYF. DNA of the CDR3: TGTGCCAGCTCACCGTCTCTAGCGGACGCCTACGAGCAGTACTTC. The chain combines TRBV18 with TRBJ2-7, with 7 bases fitting TRBD2. Germline assignment: CDR1 KGHSH and CDR2 LQKENI. V shed 3 bases and J 2 bases; nucleotides not matched to a gene: 7. This CDR3 region has 15 residues.

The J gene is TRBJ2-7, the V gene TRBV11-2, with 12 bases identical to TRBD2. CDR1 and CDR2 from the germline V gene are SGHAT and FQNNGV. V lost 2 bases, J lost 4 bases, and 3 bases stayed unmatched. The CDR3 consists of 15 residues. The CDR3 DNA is TGTGCCAGCAGCTTAATGGGACTAGCGGGTTACGAGCAGTACTTC. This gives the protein CASSLMGLAGYEQYF.

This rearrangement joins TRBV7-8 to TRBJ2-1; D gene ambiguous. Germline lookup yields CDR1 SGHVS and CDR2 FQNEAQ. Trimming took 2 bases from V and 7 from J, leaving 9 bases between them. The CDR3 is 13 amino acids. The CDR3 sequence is CASSLSRRNEQFF. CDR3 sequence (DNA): TGTGCCAGCAGCTTATCCCGTCGGAATGAGCAGTTCTTC.

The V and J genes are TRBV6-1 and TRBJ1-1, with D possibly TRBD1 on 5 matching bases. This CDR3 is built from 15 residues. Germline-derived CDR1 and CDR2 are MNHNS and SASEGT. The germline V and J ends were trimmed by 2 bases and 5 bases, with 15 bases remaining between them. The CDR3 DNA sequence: TGTGCCAGCAGTGAATTCACGGGGGTTGGTACTGAAGCTTTCTTT. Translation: CASSEFTGVGTEAFF.

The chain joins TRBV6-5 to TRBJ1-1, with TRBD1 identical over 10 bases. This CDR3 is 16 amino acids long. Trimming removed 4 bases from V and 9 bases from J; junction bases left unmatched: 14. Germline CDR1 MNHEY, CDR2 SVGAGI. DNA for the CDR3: TGTGCCAGCAGTTTTAGGACAGGGGGTAGACCAACTAAAGCTTTCTTT. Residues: CASSFRTGGRPTKAFF.

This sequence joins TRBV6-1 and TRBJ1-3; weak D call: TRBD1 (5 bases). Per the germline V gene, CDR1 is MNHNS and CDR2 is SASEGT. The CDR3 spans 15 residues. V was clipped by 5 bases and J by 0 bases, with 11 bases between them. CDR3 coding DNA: TGTGCCAGCAGTAGTCAGGGTCTCTCTGGAAACACCATATATTTT. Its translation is CASSSQGLSGNTIYF.

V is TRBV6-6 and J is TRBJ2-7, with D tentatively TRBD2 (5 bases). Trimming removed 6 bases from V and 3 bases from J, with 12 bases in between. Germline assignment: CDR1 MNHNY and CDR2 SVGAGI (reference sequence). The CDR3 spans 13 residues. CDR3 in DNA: TGTGCCAGCAGCCCGGACGGACTCTACGAGCAGTACTTC. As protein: CASSPDGLYEQYF.

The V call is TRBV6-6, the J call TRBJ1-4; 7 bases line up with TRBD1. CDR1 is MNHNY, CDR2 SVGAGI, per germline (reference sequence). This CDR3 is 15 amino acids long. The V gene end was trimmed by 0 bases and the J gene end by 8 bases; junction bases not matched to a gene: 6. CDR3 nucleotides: TGTGCCAGCAGTTACTCGACAGGGATTAGAGAAAAACTGTTTTTT. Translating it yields CASSYSTGIREKLFF.

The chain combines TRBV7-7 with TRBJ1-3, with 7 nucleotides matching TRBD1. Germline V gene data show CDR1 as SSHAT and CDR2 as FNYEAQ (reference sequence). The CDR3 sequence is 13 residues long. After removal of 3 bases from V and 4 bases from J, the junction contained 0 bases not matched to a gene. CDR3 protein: CASSLGQGNTIYF. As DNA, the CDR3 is TGTGCCAGCAGCTTGGGACAGGGAAACACCATATATTTT.

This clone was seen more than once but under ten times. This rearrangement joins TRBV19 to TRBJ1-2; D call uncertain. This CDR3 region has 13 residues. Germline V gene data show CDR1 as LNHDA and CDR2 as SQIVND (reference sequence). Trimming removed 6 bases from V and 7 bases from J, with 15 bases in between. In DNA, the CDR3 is TGTGCCAGTAGGACCGGGTCAGTGGGTGGCTACACCTTC. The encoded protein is CASRTGSVGGYTF.

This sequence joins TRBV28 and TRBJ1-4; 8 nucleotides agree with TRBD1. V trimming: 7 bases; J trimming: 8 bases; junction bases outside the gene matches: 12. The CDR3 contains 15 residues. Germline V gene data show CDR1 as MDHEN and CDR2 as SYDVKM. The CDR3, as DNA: TGTGCCAGCATCCACCGGGACAGGAGAAGGGAAAAACTGTTTTTT. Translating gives CASIHRDRRREKLFF.

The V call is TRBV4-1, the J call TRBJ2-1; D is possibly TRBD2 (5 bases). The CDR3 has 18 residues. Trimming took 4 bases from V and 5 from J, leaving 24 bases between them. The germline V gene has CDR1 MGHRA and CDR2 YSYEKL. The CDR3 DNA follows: TGCGCCAGCAGCCGATCGAGTTGGGGAGAGCTCGGAAACAATGAGCAGTTCTTC. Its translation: CASSRSSWGELGNNEQFF.

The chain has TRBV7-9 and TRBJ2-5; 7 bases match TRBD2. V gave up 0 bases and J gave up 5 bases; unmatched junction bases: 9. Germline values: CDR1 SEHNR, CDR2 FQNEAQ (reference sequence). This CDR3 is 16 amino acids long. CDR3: CASSLAAGRGGETQYF. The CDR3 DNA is TGTGCCAGCAGCTTAGCAGCGGGACGGGGTGGGGAGACCCAGTACTTC.

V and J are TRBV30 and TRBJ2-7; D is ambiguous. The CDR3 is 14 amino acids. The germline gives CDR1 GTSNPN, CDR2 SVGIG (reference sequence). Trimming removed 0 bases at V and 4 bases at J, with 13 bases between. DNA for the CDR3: TGTGCCTGGAGTGTAGCCCCTCCCGGGTACGAGCAGTACTTC. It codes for CAWSVAPPGYEQYF.

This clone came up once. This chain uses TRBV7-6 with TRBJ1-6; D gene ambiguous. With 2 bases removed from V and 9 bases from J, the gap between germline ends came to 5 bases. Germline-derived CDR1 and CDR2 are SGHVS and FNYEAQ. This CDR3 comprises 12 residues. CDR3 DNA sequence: TGTGCCAGCAGCTTACCAGGTTCACCCCTCCACTTT. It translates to CASSLPGSPLHF. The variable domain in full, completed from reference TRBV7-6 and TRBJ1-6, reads GAGVSQSPRYKVTKRGQDVALRCDPISGHVSLYWYRQALGQGPEFLTYFNYEAQQDKSGLPNDRFSAERPEGSISTLTIQRTEQRDSAMYRCASSLPGSPLHFGNGTRLTVT.

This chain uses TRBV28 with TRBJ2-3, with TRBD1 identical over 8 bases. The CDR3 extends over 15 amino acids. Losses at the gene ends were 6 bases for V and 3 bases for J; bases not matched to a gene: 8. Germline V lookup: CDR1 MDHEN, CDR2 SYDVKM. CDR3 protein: CASRVDRGVTDTQYF. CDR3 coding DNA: TGTGCCAGCAGGGTTGACAGGGGAGTGACAGATACGCAGTATTTT. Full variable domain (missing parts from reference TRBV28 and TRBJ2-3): DVKVTQSSRYLVKRTGEKVFLECVQDMDHENMFWYRQDPGLGLRLIYFSYDVKMKEKGDIPEGYSVSREKKERFSLILESASTNQTSMYLCASRVDRGVTDTQYFGPGTRLTVL.

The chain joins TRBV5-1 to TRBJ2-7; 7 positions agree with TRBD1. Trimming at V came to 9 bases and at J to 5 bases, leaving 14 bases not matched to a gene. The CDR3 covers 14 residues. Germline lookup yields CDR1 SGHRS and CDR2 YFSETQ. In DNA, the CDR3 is TGCGCCACCTCAATCCAGGGGGTTGCTAACGAGCAGTACTTC. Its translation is CATSIQGVANEQYF.

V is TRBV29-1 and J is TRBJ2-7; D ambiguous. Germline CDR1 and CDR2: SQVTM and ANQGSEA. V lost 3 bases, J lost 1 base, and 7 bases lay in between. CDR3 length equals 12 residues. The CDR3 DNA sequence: TGCAGCGTTGAGGCCAGTTCCTACGAGCAGTACTTC. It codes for CSVEASSYEQYF.

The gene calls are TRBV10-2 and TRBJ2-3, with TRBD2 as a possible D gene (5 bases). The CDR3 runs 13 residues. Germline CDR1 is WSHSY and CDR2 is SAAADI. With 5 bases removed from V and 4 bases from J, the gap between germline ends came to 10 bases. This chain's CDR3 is CASSRGSPDTQYF. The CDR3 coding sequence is TGCGCCAGCAGTAGAGGGTCCCCAGATACGCAGTATTTT.

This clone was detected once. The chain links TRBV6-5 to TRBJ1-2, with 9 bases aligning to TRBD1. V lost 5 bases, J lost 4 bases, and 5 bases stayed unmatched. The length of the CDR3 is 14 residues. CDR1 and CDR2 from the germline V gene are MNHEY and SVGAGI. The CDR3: CASSRDRVLYGYTF. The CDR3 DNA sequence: TGTGCCAGCAGTCGGGACAGGGTGCTCTATGGCTACACCTTC.